This T cell receptor beta chain was profiled in a study of CD8+ T cells in alopecia areata (dated by TCRdb to the late 2010s). With regard to the full study: Treated patients were enrolled in an open-label pilot trial of oral tofacitinib at 5 to 10 mg twice daily for moderate-to-severe alopecia areata. On the human side, TCRbeta sequencing was run on scalp tissue and on sorted CD4+ and CD8+ peripheral blood T cells from healthy controls and from alopecia areata patients with either patchy or totalis/universalis disease. The RNA source kit depended on sample type: the PAXgene miRNA kit for fixed scalp, the miRNeasy kit for PBMCs, and the RNeasy kit for mouse skin. Tofacitinib was given for 6 to 18 months, followed by 6 months of follow-up off drug to assess delayed response and recurrence. The study used high-throughput TCRbeta sequencing to examine T cell clonal expansion in alopecia areata, in both the C3H/HeJ mouse model and human patients. Clonality in the scalp was compared among normal scalp (n=4), patchy alopecia areata scalp (n=8), and alopecia totalis/universalis scalp (n=8). TCRbeta CDR3 regions were amplified by immunoSEQ multiplex PCR with 35 Vbeta forward and 13 Jbeta reverse primers. Tofacitinib-treated patients had biopsies at baseline and at 4 and 24 weeks of treatment, with a later scalp biopsy in several patients. Points the paper makes about the study in general: Unlike mouse skin, where gammadelta T cells dominate, normal human skin contains resident alphabeta T cells that get sequenced too, which complicates analysis of the scalp TCR repertoire. Shared TCR sequences between patients were less evident than in mice, which may be partly attributable to HLA diversity in the patient population. Lesional scalp, especially in alopecia totalis/universalis, showed higher clonality and more expanded CD8+ clones than normal scalp, suggesting antigenic drive.

The time point label, read with the paper, signifies: baseline before oral tofacitinib. From alopecia areata patients, peripheral blood was collected along with lesional scalp punch biopsies. PBMCs were isolated by density centrifugation and stained for CD3, CD4 and CD8, after which CD4+ and CD8+ T cells were sorted on a FACSAria. Libraries were prepared through the immunoSEQ multiplex PCR assay. For TCR sequencing, RNA was extracted from every sample and reverse transcribed into cDNA to serve as template. First-strand cDNA was synthesized using SuperScript III with a 2:1 mix of oligo-dT and random hexamers. Amplification bias was assessed with a synthetic immune receptor repertoire, and residual bias was removed computationally. Per the source publication's procedure: Raw reads were preprocessed to remove errors, and CDR3 was defined by IMGT conventions from the conserved cysteine to phenylalanine. To get clonality, Shannon entropy was normalized by log2 of the number of productive unique TCRs and the result was subtracted from 1. CD4 or CD8 identity of scalp clones was inferred by cross-referencing scalp TCRbeta sequences with sorted blood CD4 and CD8 repertoires. Imported from immuneACCESS, the table was reduced by TCRdb to in-frame sequences with V and J called. These copies leave out some clones; in studies compared against another copy, an unresolved V gene accounts for under half, and the cause of the remainder is not known. V and J calls and clone size are given by that table; D and trimming were obtained from the DNA. The sample table records 130,000 to 150,000 clones; about 87% of these occur just once. The top ten clonotypes cover about 15% of the sample.

Spanning cysteine to phenylalanine, the CDR3 consists of 15 amino acids. The sequence is cut down to CDR3 DNA, 45 bases in frame from base 1. Deletion took 0 bases off V and 0 bases off J, with a span of 7 bases between the germline ends. The germline V gene specifies SGHDN as CDR1 and FVKESK as CDR2. Worth noting for this clone: What this receptor recognizes is not known. Per-nucleotide qualities are absent, and no much larger clonotype sits a single base away.

The sequence joins TRBV14 to TRBJ2-3; the D gene remains uncertain. The specimen was CD8+ T cells sorted from blood, collected at week 0. The receptor comes from a human donor with alopecia areata. The nucleotide sequence is given as TGTGCCAGCAGCCAAGAAGGTCAGAGCACAGATACGCAGTATTTT. Its translation is CASSQEGQSTDTQYF. The CDR3 plus the reference TRBV14 and TRBJ2-3 genes for the other parts give the full variable domain: EAGVTQFPSHSVIEKGQTVTLRCDPISGHDNLYWYRRVMGKEIKFLLHFVKESKQDESGMPNNRFLAERTGGTYSTLKVQPAELEDSGVYFCASSQEGQSTDTQYFGPGTRLTVL.